One sample yielded the 21 T cell receptor beta chains listed below, sequenced in a study of molecular identifiers for immune sequencing clone quantification. TCRdb reprocessed the PCR reads via MiXCR and lists one record per CDR3 protein. The sample carries about 320,000 distinct CDR3 sequences, about 23% recorded once. The sequenced material came from naive CD8+ T cells from blood, with Jurkat cell RNA spiked in. Subset noted: FACS-sorted CD8+CD4-CCR7+CD45RA+ naive T cells. These receptors originate from a human donor in good health. Some libraries in this study had Jurkat cell RNA spiked in.

The V and J genes are TRBV20-1 and TRBJ2-5; D is unresolved. Germline V gene sequence: CDR1 DFQATT, CDR2 SNEGSKA (reference sequence). The CDR3 length is 11 residues. Trimming removed 0 bases from V and 5 bases from J, with 4 bases in between. CDR3: CSAREVETQYF. DNA for the CDR3: TGCAGTGCTAGAGAGGTGGAGACCCAGTACTTC.

This clonotype was detected ten times or more. V is TRBV6-5 and J is TRBJ1-1; 11 bases align to TRBD1. The CDR3 runs 20 residues. Trimming took 1 base from V and 5 from J; bases not matched to a gene: 18. Germline CDR1 is MNHEY and CDR2 is SVGAGI. CDR3 sequence reads: CASSYWDRGRPGVAGTEAFF. The CDR3 DNA follows: TGTGCCAGCAGTTACTGGGACAGGGGGAGGCCGGGAGTCGCGGGAACTGAAGCTTTCTTT.

This clonotype was observed a few times. The rearrangement joins TRBV20-1 to TRBJ2-3, with TRBD2 matching over 8 bases. CDR1 and CDR2 from the germline V gene are DFQATT and SNEGSKA (reference sequence). The CDR3 covers 13 residues. CDR3 nucleotide sequence: TGCCGCTCGGGGGGGGGAGGGGTCGATACGCAGTATTTT. This sequence encodes CRSGGGGVDTQYF.

The gene calls are TRBV10-3 and TRBJ2-7; D gene ambiguous. Germline V lookup: CDR1 ENHRY, CDR2 SYGVKD. V gave up 3 bases and J gave up 8 bases, with 17 bases separating them. The CDR3 has 14 residues. CDR3 bases: TGTGCCATCAGTGACCCGGACGCTACTGATCAGCAGTACTTC. It yields the protein CAISDPDATDQQYF.

In this sample, this clonotype turned up a few times. The gene calls are TRBV3-1 and TRBJ2-5; possibly TRBD2 for D (6 bases). This CDR3 is 15 amino acids long. V was clipped by 1 base and J by 2 bases, with 11 bases between them. The germline V gene has CDR1 LGHDT and CDR2 YNNKEL (reference sequence). CDR3 nucleotides: TGTGCCAGCAGCCAAGTCCCGGGGGAGCAAGAGACCCAGTACTTC. This sequence encodes CASSQVPGEQETQYF.

This clonotype was seen a few times. This chain connects TRBV19 to TRBJ1-5, with D possibly being TRBD1 (5 bases). Trimming cost V 7 bases and J 7 bases, with 14 bases left between them. Germline loops: CDR1 LNHDA, CDR2 SQIVND (reference sequence). The CDR3 extends over 13 amino acids. CDR3 in amino acids: CASTQGLVQPQHF. The CDR3 coding sequence is TGTGCCAGTACGCAGGGATTAGTGCAGCCCCAGCATTTT.

This clonotype was observed at least ten times. The V call is TRBV15, the J call TRBJ2-7, with D possibly being TRBD2 (5 bases). V dropped 4 bases and J dropped 3 bases, with 7 bases sitting between them. This CDR3 comprises 12 residues. Germline loops: CDR1 LNHNV, CDR2 YYDKDF (reference sequence). The CDR3 DNA reads as TGTGCCACCAGCACGAGCGGCTACGAGCAGTACTTC. As protein: CATSTSGYEQYF. The complete variable domain, with remaining parts taken from reference TRBV15 and TRBJ2-7, reads DAMVIQNPRYQVTQFGKPVTLSCSQTLNHNVMYWYQQKSSQAPKLLFHYYDKDFNNEADTPDNFQSRRPNTSFCFLDIRSPGLGDTAMYLCATSTSGYEQYFGPGTRLTVT.

The V and J genes are TRBV7-9 and TRBJ2-2; TRBD1 aligns across 7 bases. CDR3 length: 16 amino acids. Losses at the gene ends were 2 bases for V and 2 bases for J; bases not matched to a gene: 5. CDR1 is SEHNR and CDR2 is FQNEAQ in the germline V gene (reference sequence). CDR3 sequence: CASSLLTGKNTGELFF. The CDR3 DNA is TGTGCCAGCAGCTTACTGACAGGGAAAAACACCGGGGAGCTGTTTTTT. Complete variable domain (other parts from reference TRBV7-9 and TRBJ2-2): DTGVSQNPRHKITKRGQNVTFRCDPISEHNRLYWYRQTLGQGPEFLTYFQNEAQLEKSRLLSDRFSAERPKGSFSTLEIQRTEQGDSAMYLCASSLLTGKNTGELFFGEGSRLTVL.

Ten or more counts support this clonotype. The rearrangement joins TRBV7-6 to TRBJ1-5; possibly TRBD1 for D (5 bases). This CDR3 contains 12 residues. V was cut by 1 base and J by 8 bases, with 6 bases left in between. Germline CDR1 and CDR2: SGHVS and FNYEAQ. This CDR3 is CASSLGGEPQHF. CDR3 coding DNA: TGTGCCAGCAGCTTAGGGGGGGAGCCCCAGCATTTT.

Regarding this clonotype: This may arise from a read error, as a much more abundant clone is one base away. This CDR3 fails to terminate in the conserved phenylalanine or tryptophan, so it likely reflects a read error. The V gene is TRBV6-5, the J gene TRBJ2-1, with D hard to call. CDR1 is MNHEY and CDR2 is SVGAGI in the germline V gene. CDR3 length: 15 amino acids. V was shortened by 2 bases and J by 7 bases, with 15 bases between the two germline ends. In DNA form, the CDR3 reads TGTGCCAGCAGTTACGGCACACCCGGTGGGAATGAGCAGTTCCTC. Residues: CASSYGTPGGNEQFL.

In this sample, this clonotype turned up many times. This chain uses TRBV5-1 with TRBJ2-7; TRBD2 might be the D (5 bases). The germline CDR1 and CDR2 sequences are SGHRS and YFSETQ. With 2 bases removed from V and 2 bases from J, the gap between germline ends came to 14 bases. CDR3 size: 15 residues. Written as DNA, the CDR3 is TGCGCCAGCAGCTTCTTCTCGGGGAGTGCCTACGAGCAGTACTTC. Translation gives CASSFFSGSAYEQYF.

This clonotype has ten or more counts. The chain couples TRBV5-1 to TRBJ2-7, with D perhaps matching TRBD1 or TRBD2 (5 bases each). The V gene's germline CDR1 is SGHRS and CDR2 YFSETQ. This CDR3 spans 14 amino acids. The V end was cut by 1 base, the J end by 2 bases, with 10 bases between. CDR3 nucleotides: TGCGCCAGCAGCTTGTGGGAGACAGCCTACGAGCAGTACTTC. It specifies CASSLWETAYEQYF.

This clonotype was picked up many times. The chain uses TRBV28 and TRBJ2-7; 8 bases match TRBD1. From germline, CDR1 is MDHEN and CDR2 SYDVKM. After removal of 8 bases from V and 3 bases from J, the junction contained 3 bases not matched to a gene. This CDR3 has 12 amino acids. The chain's CDR3 is CASRGQGYEQYF. DNA for the CDR3: TGTGCCAGCCGCGGACAGGGCTACGAGCAGTACTTC.

The CDR3, as DNA: TGTGCCAGCAGCCCAGAGTTGGGTTCGCTTTACGAGCAGTACTTC. The encoded protein is CASSPELGSLYEQYF. This sequence joins TRBV7-9 and TRBJ2-7, with D unresolved. The germline CDR1 and CDR2 sequences are SEHNR and FQNEAQ (reference sequence). CDR3 size: 15 residues. Trimming cost V 5 bases and J 4 bases, with 18 bases left between them.

As concerns this clonotype: This sequence may be a read error, since a much larger clone differs from it by one base. The chain couples TRBV4-3 to TRBJ1-4; a weak D match, TRBD1 (6 bases). This CDR3 region has 15 residues. V lost 3 bases to trimming and J lost 2 bases, with 10 bases between them. The germline CDR1 and CDR2 sequences are LGHNA and YSLEER. CDR3 sequence reads: CASSQGGRTNEKLFF. DNA of the CDR3: TGCGCCAGCAGCCAGGGGGGGCGCACTAATGAAAAACTGTTTTTT.

Only a few counts were recorded for this clonotype. The chain is built from TRBV28 and TRBJ2-5, with 8 bases identical to TRBD1. J was trimmed by 7 bases and V by 3 bases; bases with no gene match: 7. Germline loops: CDR1 MDHEN, CDR2 SYDVKM. This CDR3 spans 14 amino acids. Here the CDR3 DNA reads TGTGCCAGCAGTTTGGGGACAGGCGACCTGACCCAGTACTTC. Translation gives CASSLGTGDLTQYF.

This clonotype was counted many times. The chain combines TRBV9 with TRBJ2-3, with D perhaps TRBD2 (6 bases). The V gene's germline CDR1 is SGDLS and CDR2 YYNGEE. This CDR3 is 16 amino acids long. V gave up 4 bases and J gave up 3 bases, with 18 bases separating them. CDR3 DNA: TGTGCCAGCAGCCCCACTAGCTTTGCACCAACAGATACGCAGTATTTT. Its translation: CASSPTSFAPTDTQYF.

V and J are TRBV18 and TRBJ1-5, with D uncertain. The CDR3 has 14 residues. Germline lookup yields CDR1 KGHSH and CDR2 LQKENI. V was shortened by 2 bases and J by 1 base, with 6 bases between the two germline ends. CDR3 loop: CASSPYRSNQPQHF. As DNA, the CDR3 is TGTGCCAGCTCACCATATAGGAGCAATCAGCCCCAGCATTTT.

The chain joins TRBV6-1 to TRBJ1-3, with unresolved D. Germline V gene sequence: CDR1 MNHNS, CDR2 SASEGT. Trimming shortened V by 2 bases and J by 0 bases, and 8 bases separated the two germline ends. This CDR3 is built from 15 residues. The CDR3 sequence: CASSESPLSGNTIYF. CDR3 nucleotides: TGTGCCAGCAGTGAATCACCGCTCTCTGGAAACACCATATATTTT.

The genes are TRBV7-2 and TRBJ2-5; D ambiguous. The CDR3 contains 14 residues. Trimming removed 2 bases at V and 3 bases at J, with 10 bases between. The germline V gene encodes CDR1 SGHTA and CDR2 FQGNSA. The CDR3 here is CASSLYRAEETQYF. CDR3 DNA sequence: TGTGCCAGCAGCTTATACCGAGCAGAAGAGACCCAGTACTTC.

This clonotype was recorded a few times. V and J are TRBV20-1 and TRBJ2-7; D perhaps matches TRBD2 (7 bases). CDR3 length: 20 amino acids. The germline V gene has CDR1 DFQATT and CDR2 SNEGSKA (reference sequence). Trimming took off 2 bases at V and 0 bases at J, with 29 bases between the two ends. CDR3 loop: CSARSLGGGAGTTSSYEQYF. CDR3 DNA sequence: TGCAGTGCTAGATCTCTGGGGGGGGGCGCCGGGACTACCTCCTCCTACGAGCAGTACTTC.